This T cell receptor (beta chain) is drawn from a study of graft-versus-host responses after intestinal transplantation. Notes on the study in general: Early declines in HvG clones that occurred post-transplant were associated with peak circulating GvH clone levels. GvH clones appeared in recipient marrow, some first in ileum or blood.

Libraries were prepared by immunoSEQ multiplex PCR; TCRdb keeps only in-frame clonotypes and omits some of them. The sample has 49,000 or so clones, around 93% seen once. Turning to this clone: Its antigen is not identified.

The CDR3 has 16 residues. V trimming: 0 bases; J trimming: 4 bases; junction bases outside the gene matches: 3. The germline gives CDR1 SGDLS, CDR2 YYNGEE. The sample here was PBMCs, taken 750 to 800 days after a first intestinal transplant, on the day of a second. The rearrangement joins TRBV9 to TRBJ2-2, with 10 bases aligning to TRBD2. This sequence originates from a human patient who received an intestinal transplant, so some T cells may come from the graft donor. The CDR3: CASSVEPSGSTGELFF. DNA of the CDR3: TGTGCCAGCAGCGTAGAACCTAGCGGGAGCACCGGGGAGCTGTTTTTT.